This T cell receptor beta chain appears in the sequencing data of a study of blood T cells in healthy people across ages. Next came a second PCR, run for about 6 to 12 cycles, which used a sample-barcoded 5' primer along with a J-beta primer mix. TCRdb called the 5' RACE reads again in MiXCR, with one record for every CDR3 protein. The profile covers some 1,500,000 distinct CDR3 sequences, with 40% to 45% appearing a single time and roughly 3.7% taken by the ten largest. CDR3 length: 16 amino acids. Germline V gene sequence: CDR1 SGHRS, CDR2 YFSETQ. Details on this clonotype: One junction end does not reproduce the germline sequence, and a read error may be involved.

The source material was blood. The chain recombines TRBV5-1 with TRBJ2-3; TRBD2 matches 9 bases. The clonotype was recovered from a woman under 30 in good health. CDR3 nucleotide sequence: TGCGCCAGCAGCACCGGGACTAGCAGTAGCACAGATATGCAGTATTTT. It encodes CASSTGTSSSTDMQYF. The full variable domain, rest sourced from reference TRBV5-1 and TRBJ2-3, is KAGVTQTPRYLIKTRGQQVTLSCSPISGHRSVSWYQQTPGQGLQFLFEYFSETQRNKGNFPGRFSGRQFSNSRSEMNVSTLELGDSALYLCASSTGTSSSTDMQYFGPGTRLTVL.